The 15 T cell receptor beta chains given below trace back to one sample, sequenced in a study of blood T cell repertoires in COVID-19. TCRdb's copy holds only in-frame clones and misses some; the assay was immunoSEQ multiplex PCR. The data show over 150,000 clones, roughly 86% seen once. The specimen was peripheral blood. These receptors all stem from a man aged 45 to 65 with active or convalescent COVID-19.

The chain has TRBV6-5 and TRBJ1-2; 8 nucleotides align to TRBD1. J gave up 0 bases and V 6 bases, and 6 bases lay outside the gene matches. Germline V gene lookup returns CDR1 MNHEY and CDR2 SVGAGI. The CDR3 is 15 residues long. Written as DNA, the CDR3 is TGTGCCAGCAGCCAGGACAGGGAAGCTAACTATGGCTACACCTTC. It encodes CASSQDREANYGYTF.

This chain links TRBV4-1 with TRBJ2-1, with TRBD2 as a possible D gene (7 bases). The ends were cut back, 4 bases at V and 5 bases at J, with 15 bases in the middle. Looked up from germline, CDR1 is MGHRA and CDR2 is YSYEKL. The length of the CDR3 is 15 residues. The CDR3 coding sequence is TGCGCCAGCAGCCCAAGGGGGGGCGTCGACAATGAGCAGTTCTTC. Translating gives CASSPRGGVDNEQFF.

Here the CDR3 DNA reads TGCGCCAGCAGCCTTACGAGCTCCTATAATTCACCCCTCCACTTT. Protein sequence: CASSLTSSYNSPLHF. The V call is TRBV4-3, the J call TRBJ1-6; D uncertain. Germline-derived CDR1 and CDR2 are LGHNA and YSLEER. Trimming cost V 4 bases and J 0 bases, with 7 bases left between them. The CDR3 extends over 15 amino acids.

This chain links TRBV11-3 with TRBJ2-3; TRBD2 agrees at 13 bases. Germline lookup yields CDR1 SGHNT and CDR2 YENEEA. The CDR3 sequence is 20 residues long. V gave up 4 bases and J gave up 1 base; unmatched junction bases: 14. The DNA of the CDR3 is TGTGCCAGCAGCTCCCGGACTAGCGGGAGTCTGGGATTTTGCACAGATACGCAGTATTTT. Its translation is CASSSRTSGSLGFCTDTQYF.

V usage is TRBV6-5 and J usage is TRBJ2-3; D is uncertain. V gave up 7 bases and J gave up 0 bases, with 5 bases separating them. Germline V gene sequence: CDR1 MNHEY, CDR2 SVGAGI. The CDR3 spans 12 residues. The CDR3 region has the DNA TGTGCCAGCAAGACTAGCACAGATACGCAGTATTTT. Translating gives CASKTSTDTQYF.

The CDR3 reads CASSFPTGELFF. CDR3 coding DNA: TGTGCCAGCAGTTTCCCGACCGGGGAGCTGTTTTTT. V usage is TRBV27 and J usage is TRBJ2-2, with D uncertain. Germline CDR1 reads MNHEY; CDR2 reads SMNVEV (reference sequence). There are 12 residues in the CDR3. Between the trimmed V and J ends, which lost 3 bases and 5 bases, there was a span of 4 bases.

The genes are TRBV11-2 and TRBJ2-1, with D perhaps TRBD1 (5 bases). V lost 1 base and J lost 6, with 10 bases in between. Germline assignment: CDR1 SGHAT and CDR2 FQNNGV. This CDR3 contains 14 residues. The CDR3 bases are TGTGCCAGCAGCTTAGCCAGGGTGGGCAATGAGCAGTTCTTC. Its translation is CASSLARVGNEQFF.

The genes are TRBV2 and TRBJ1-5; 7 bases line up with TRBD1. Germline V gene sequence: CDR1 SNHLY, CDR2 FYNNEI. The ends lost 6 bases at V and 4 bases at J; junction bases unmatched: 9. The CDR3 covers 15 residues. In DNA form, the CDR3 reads TGTGCCAGCAGATCTGGGACAGAAACTAATCAGCCCCAGCATTTT. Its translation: CASRSGTETNQPQHF.

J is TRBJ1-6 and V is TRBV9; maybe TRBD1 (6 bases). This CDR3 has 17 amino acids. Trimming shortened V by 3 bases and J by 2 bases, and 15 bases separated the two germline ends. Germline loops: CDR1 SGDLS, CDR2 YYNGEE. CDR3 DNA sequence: TGTGCCAGCAGCGGAGAACAGGGTCCCACCTATAATTCACCCCTCCACTTT. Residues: CASSGEQGPTYNSPLHF.

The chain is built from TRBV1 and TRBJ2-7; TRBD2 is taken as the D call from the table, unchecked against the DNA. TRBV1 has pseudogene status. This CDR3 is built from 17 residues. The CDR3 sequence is CTSSRDLLRGASYEQYF. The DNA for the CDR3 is TGCACCAGCAGCCGGGACCTATTGCGGGGGGCCTCCTACGAGCAGTACTTC.

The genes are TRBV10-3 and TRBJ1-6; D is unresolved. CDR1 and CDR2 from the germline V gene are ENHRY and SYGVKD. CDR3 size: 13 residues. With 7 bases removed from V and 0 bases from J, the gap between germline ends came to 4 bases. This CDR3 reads CAITISYNSPLHF. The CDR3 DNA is TGTGCCATCACTATCTCCTATAATTCACCCCTCCACTTT.

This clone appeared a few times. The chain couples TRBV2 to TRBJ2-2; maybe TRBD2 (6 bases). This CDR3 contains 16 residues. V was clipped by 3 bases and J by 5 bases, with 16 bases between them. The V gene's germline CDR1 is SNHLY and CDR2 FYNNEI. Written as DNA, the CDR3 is TGTGCCAGCAGTGAGAAGGGAGGCAGGGAAACCGGGGAGCTGTTTTTT. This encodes CASSEKGGRETGELFF.

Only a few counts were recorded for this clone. The CDR3: CASSGTGTQNYGYTF. The DNA for the CDR3 is TGTGCCAGCAGTGGGACAGGAACTCAAAACTATGGCTACACCTTC. V is TRBV7-9 and J is TRBJ1-2; 8 bases are shared with TRBD1. Germline V lookup: CDR1 SEHNR, CDR2 FQNEAQ (reference sequence). After removal of 6 bases from V and 2 bases from J, the junction contained 8 bases not matched to a gene. The CDR3 is made up of 15 amino acids.

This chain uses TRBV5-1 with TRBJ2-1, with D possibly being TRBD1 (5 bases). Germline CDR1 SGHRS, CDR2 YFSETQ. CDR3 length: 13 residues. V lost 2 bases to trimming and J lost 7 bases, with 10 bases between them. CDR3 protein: CASSFQGSNEQFF. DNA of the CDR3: TGCGCCAGCAGCTTTCAGGGATCTAATGAGCAGTTCTTC.

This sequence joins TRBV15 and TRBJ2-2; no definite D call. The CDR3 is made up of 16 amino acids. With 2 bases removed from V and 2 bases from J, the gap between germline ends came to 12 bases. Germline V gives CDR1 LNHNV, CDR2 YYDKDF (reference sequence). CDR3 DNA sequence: TGTGCCACCAGCAGACCTCGCTTGGGCAACACCGGGGAGCTGTTTTTT. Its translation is CATSRPRLGNTGELFF.